These 27 T cell receptor beta chains originate from one sample sequenced in a study of blood T cells in healthy people across ages. The second PCR ran about 6 to 11 cycles with a sample-barcoded 5' primer and J-beta primers. TCRdb re-called the 5' RACE reads with MiXCR, one entry per CDR3 protein. The sample lists roughly 1.5 million distinct CDR3 sequences, approximately 43% occurring once. The sample comprised blood. Every receptor here comes from a woman younger than 35 in good health.

This clonotype was observed a few times. The V gene is TRBV12-5, the J gene TRBJ2-5; D is undetermined. The germline V and J ends were trimmed by 6 bases and 2 bases, with 13 bases remaining between them. Germline-derived CDR1 and CDR2 are LGHNT and FRNRAP. This CDR3 region has 14 residues. Here the CDR3 reads CASGSFSSQETQYF. The CDR3 coding sequence is TGTGCTAGTGGCTCTTTTAGCTCTCAAGAGACCCAGTACTTC.

The gene calls are TRBV12-3 or TRBV12-4 and TRBJ2-3; 7 nucleotides agree with TRBD2. This CDR3 has 16 residues. V shed 10 bases, J shed 0 bases, and the junction held 13 bases outside the gene matches. CDR3 loop: CAILGRKRGSTDTQYF. In DNA, the CDR3 is TGTGCCATTCTTGGGCGGAAGCGGGGAAGCACAGATACGCAGTATTTT.

This clonotype has just a few counts. The rearrangement links TRBV9 to TRBJ1-2; D unclear. The V and J ends lost 0 bases and 4 bases respectively, with 7 bases between them. The CDR3 has 13 residues. Germline CDR1 reads SGDLS; CDR2 reads YYNGEE. The DNA for the CDR3 is TGTGCCAGCAGCGTAGAACCCTTCTATGGCTACACCTTC. Translating it yields CASSVEPFYGYTF.

The chain recombines TRBV7-9 with TRBJ1-3; tentative D call: TRBD1 (5 bases). Germline loops: CDR1 SEHNR, CDR2 FQNEAQ (reference sequence). V lost 8 bases to trimming and J lost 8 bases, with 19 bases between them. There are 14 residues in the CDR3. The CDR3 sequence: CASSNGQGWDTIYF. The CDR3 DNA is TGTGCCAGCTCGAACGGGCAGGGTTGGGACACCATATATTTT.

This clonotype was found a few times. The chain couples TRBV4-1 to TRBJ2-1; the match to TRBD2 covers 9 bases. This CDR3 spans 17 amino acids. Germline V gene lookup returns CDR1 MGHRA and CDR2 YSYEKL. V lost 3 bases to trimming and J lost 4 bases; unmatched junction nucleotides: 10. The CDR3 sequence: CASSHGAGGRRYNEQFF. CDR3 sequence (DNA): TGCGCCAGCAGCCATGGGGCGGGGGGGAGACGATACAATGAGCAGTTCTTC.

This chain connects TRBV4-1 to TRBJ1-1; D may be TRBD1 (6 bases). V shed 3 bases and J shed 3 bases, with 17 bases lying between them. The length of the CDR3 is 16 residues. Germline V gives CDR1 MGHRA, CDR2 YSYEKL. CDR3 residues: CASSQDQGSVDTEAFF. The CDR3 DNA reads TGCGCCAGCAGCCAGGACCAGGGGTCCGTGGACACTGAAGCTTTCTTT.

This chain links TRBV5-1 with TRBJ2-7; TRBD2 matches at 10 bases. The CDR3 covers 17 residues. The V gene's germline CDR1 is SGHRS and CDR2 YFSETQ. Unmatched junction bases numbered 10, after V lost 0 bases and J lost 4 bases. As DNA, the CDR3 is TGCGCCAGCAGCTTGGCGAGGCGGGCTAGCGGGAGATACGAGCAGTACTTC. This translates into CASSLARRASGRYEQYF.

This clonotype was counted between two and nine times. The chain couples TRBV9 to TRBJ2-1; 7 nucleotides match TRBD1. Germline-derived CDR1 and CDR2 are SGDLS and YYNGEE. There are 14 residues in the CDR3. V shed 1 base and J 7 bases; nucleotides not matched to a gene: 5. CDR3 in amino acids: CASSVSTGVNEQFF. As DNA, the CDR3 is TGTGCCAGCAGCGTAAGCACAGGGGTTAATGAGCAGTTCTTC.

The chain employs TRBV12-3 or TRBV12-4 and TRBJ2-7; D unresolved. The CDR3 loop spans 13 amino acids. V was cut by 5 bases and J by 7 bases, with 15 bases left in between. The CDR3 DNA follows: TGTGCCAGCAGTCTGGCCTCGGTGTGGGAGCAGTACTTC. Protein sequence: CASSLASVWEQYF.

The V and J genes are TRBV6-1 and TRBJ1-1, with a possible D match to TRBD1 (6 bases). CDR3 length: 15 amino acids. In germline, CDR1 is MNHNS, CDR2 SASEGT. V was pared by 0 bases and J by 5 bases, with 13 bases between. CDR3 sequence: CASSEAGGGRTEAFF. In DNA, the CDR3 is TGTGCCAGCAGTGAAGCGGGGGGCGGCAGGACTGAAGCTTTCTTT.

V gene TRBV12-3 or TRBV12-4 combines with J gene TRBJ1-3; perhaps TRBD1 as D (5 bases). The CDR3 has 15 amino acids. Trimming left V 6 bases short and J 0 bases short, with 12 bases between. The CDR3 region has the DNA TGTGCCAGCAGCGCCGACAGATACTCTGGAAACACCATATATTTT. Encoded protein: CASSADRYSGNTIYF.

In the case of this clonotype: At one end the junction does not follow the germline gene, possibly because of a read error. The chain has TRBV12-3 or TRBV12-4 and TRBJ2-7, with D tentatively TRBD1 (6 bases). The CDR3 is 15 residues long. The CDR3 sequence: CVSRRAQGPSYEQYF. CDR3 sequence (DNA): TGTGTCAGCAGAAGAGCACAGGGTCCATCCTACGAGCAGTACTTC.

This clonotype turned up a few times. The chain combines TRBV4-1 with TRBJ1-1, with D unresolved. The CDR3 runs to 14 residues. Looked up from germline, CDR1 is MGHRA and CDR2 is YSYEKL. The V gene lost 0 bases and the J gene lost 1 base, with 6 bases spanning the gap. Here the CDR3 DNA reads TGCGCCAGCAGCCAAGAGAGACGGAACACTGAAGCTTTCTTT. It specifies CASSQERRNTEAFF.

This chain connects TRBV11-2 to TRBJ2-7; TRBD1 might be the D (7 bases). CDR1 is SGHAT and CDR2 is FQNNGV in the germline V gene. V was trimmed by 7 bases and J by 10 bases, leaving 26 bases between them. The CDR3 is 15 residues long. CDR3 coding DNA: TGTGCCAGCACCGCTACAGCAGCCCAGGGGGGACTTCAGTACTTC. The encoded protein is CASTATAAQGGLQYF.

The J gene is TRBJ1-2, the V gene TRBV20-1; D is ambiguous. CDR1 is DFQATT, CDR2 SNEGSKA, per germline (reference sequence). CDR3 length equals 13 residues. The V gene lost 0 bases and the J gene lost 1 base, with 6 bases spanning the gap. The CDR3 loop reads CSAREEVNYGYTF. CDR3 coding DNA: TGCAGTGCTAGAGAGGAGGTTAACTATGGCTACACCTTC.

A few counts support this clonotype. This sequence joins TRBV4-3 and TRBJ2-3, with D possibly TRBD2 on 6 matching bases. Germline V gene sequence: CDR1 LGHNA, CDR2 YSLEER. Trimming took off 0 bases at V and 4 bases at J, with 14 bases between the two ends. The CDR3 sequence is 16 residues long. The CDR3 bases are TGCGCCAGCAGCCAAGATGCGGGGTTTGGCGCAGATACGCAGTATTTT. This translates into CASSQDAGFGADTQYF.

A few counts support this clonotype. V usage is TRBV28 and J usage is TRBJ1-2; 9 bases are a match to TRBD1. Trimming took 10 bases from V and 5 from J; bases not matched to a gene: 5. The CDR3 covers 12 residues. Germline lookup yields CDR1 MDHEN and CDR2 SYDVKM. The CDR3 region is CAIRQGEYGYTF. In DNA, the CDR3 is TGTGCCATCAGACAGGGGGAGTATGGCTACACCTTC.

This chain links TRBV6-5 with TRBJ2-5, with D possibly TRBD2 on 5 matching bases. Germline V lookup: CDR1 MNHEY, CDR2 SVGAGI. Trimming stripped 6 bases from V and 1 base from J, with 12 bases between. The CDR3 runs 14 residues. The chain's CDR3 is CASSVNGIQETQYF. The CDR3 DNA is TGTGCCAGCAGCGTCAACGGGATCCAAGAGACCCAGTACTTC.

In DNA form, the CDR3 reads TGCAGCGGCAAAAGGACAGGTCAAGAGACCCAGTACTTC. Protein: CSGKRTGQETQYF. The rearrangement links TRBV29-1 to TRBJ2-5, with TRBD1 matching 7 bases. From germline, CDR1 is SQVTM and CDR2 ANQGSEA. This CDR3 is 13 amino acids long. The ends lost 7 bases at V and 2 bases at J; junction bases unmatched: 7.

This rearrangement joins TRBV9 to TRBJ2-1; D may be TRBD1 (6 bases). Between the trimmed V and J ends, which lost 3 bases and 7 bases, there was a span of 8 bases. Germline assignment: CDR1 SGDLS and CDR2 YYNGEE. The CDR3 extends over 12 amino acids. This CDR3 is CASSAGTNEQFF. DNA of the CDR3: TGTGCCAGCAGCGCCGGGACAAATGAGCAGTTCTTC.

This clonotype occurred a few times. The chain is built from TRBV20-1 and TRBJ1-2, with D possibly matching TRBD1 (5 bases). This CDR3 spans 15 amino acids. Trimming removed 3 bases from V and 2 bases from J, with 16 bases in between. CDR1 and CDR2 from the germline V gene are DFQATT and SNEGSKA (reference sequence). The CDR3 region has the DNA TGCAGTGCTAGGATCCGGGACCTTGGAAACTATGGCTACACCTTC. This codes for CSARIRDLGNYGYTF.

The V call is TRBV5-1, the J call TRBJ1-6, with unresolved D. Germline CDR1 SGHRS, CDR2 YFSETQ. The CDR3 is 15 amino acids. Trimming left V 4 bases short and J 0 bases short, with 8 bases between. CDR3 sequence: CASSDELSYNSPLHF. CDR3 nucleotides: TGCGCCAGCAGCGACGAGCTCTCCTATAATTCACCCCTCCACTTT.

This sequence joins TRBV7-2 and TRBJ2-2, with 7 bases matching TRBD2. With V trimmed by 2 bases and J by 3 bases, 3 bases remained unmatched. From germline, CDR1 is SGHTA and CDR2 FQGNSA. CDR3 length: 15 amino acids. The CDR3 loop is CASSLMAGDTGELFF. The CDR3 DNA reads as TGTGCCAGCAGCTTAATGGCGGGAGACACCGGGGAGCTGTTTTTT.

The chain employs TRBV18 and TRBJ2-1; D uncertain. V dropped 0 bases and J dropped 6 bases, with 9 bases sitting between them. From germline, CDR1 is KGHSH and CDR2 LQKENI. This CDR3 contains 14 residues. CDR3 in DNA: TGTGCCAGCTCACCACCGAGTAAGGGCAATGAGCAGTTCTTC. Translation gives CASSPPSKGNEQFF.

This clonotype was seen just once. The V gene is TRBV5-1, the J gene TRBJ1-6; 7 nucleotides line up with TRBD1. Germline loops: CDR1 SGHRS, CDR2 YFSETQ. Unmatched junction bases numbered 5, after V lost 0 bases and J lost 8 bases. The CDR3 extends over 15 amino acids. The DNA for the CDR3 is TGCGCCAGCAGCTTGGGGGACAGCGCGTATTCACCCCTCCACTTT. Translated: CASSLGDSAYSPLHF.

This chain connects TRBV29-1 to TRBJ2-7; TRBD1 is a possible D gene (6 bases). V was shortened by 7 bases and J by 3 bases, with 19 bases between the two germline ends. Germline V lookup: CDR1 SQVTM, CDR2 ANQGSEA. The CDR3 length is 14 residues. The CDR3 region has the DNA TGCAGCGCTACCGGGACATCAGCCGGCTACGAGCAGTACTTC. Translating gives CSATGTSAGYEQYF.

The chain combines TRBV2 with TRBJ1-2; D ambiguous. This CDR3 contains 15 residues. Germline-derived CDR1 and CDR2 are SNHLY and FYNNEI. Trimming pared 3 bases from V and 4 bases from J, leaving 15 bases between. The CDR3 DNA reads TGTGCCAGCAGTGATCAAACAGATGGAAGCTATGGCTACACCTTC. Its protein is CASSDQTDGSYGYTF.